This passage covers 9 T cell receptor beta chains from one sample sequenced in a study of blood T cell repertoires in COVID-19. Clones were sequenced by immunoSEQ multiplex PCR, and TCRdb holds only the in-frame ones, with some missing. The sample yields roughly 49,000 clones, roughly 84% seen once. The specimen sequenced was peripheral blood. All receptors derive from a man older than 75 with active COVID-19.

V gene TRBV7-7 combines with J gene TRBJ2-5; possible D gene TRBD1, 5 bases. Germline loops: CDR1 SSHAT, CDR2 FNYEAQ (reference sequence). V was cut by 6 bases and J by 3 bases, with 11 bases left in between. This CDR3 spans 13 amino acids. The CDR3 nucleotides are TGTGCCAGCAGTCAAGGCAGGGAAGAGACCCAGTACTTC. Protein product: CASSQGREETQYF.

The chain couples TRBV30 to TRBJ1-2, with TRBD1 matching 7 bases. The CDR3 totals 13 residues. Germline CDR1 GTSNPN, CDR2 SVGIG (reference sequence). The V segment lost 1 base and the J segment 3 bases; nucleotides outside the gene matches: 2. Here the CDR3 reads CAWSAGGDYGYTF. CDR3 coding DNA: TGTGCCTGGAGTGCAGGGGGTGACTATGGCTACACCTTC.

This CDR3 reads CASSLGSGSFKKLFF. The CDR3 bases are TGTGCCAGCAGCTTGGGTTCAGGTTCCTTCAAAAAACTGTTTTTT. V and J are TRBV5-6 and TRBJ1-4; no clear D. V dropped 0 bases and J dropped 9 bases, with 15 bases sitting between them. The V gene's germline CDR1 is SGHDT and CDR2 YYEEEE. The CDR3 sequence is 15 residues long.

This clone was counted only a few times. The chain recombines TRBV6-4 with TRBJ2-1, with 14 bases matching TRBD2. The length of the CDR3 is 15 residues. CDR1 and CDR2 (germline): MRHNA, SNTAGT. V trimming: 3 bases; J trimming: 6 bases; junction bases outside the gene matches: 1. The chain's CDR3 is CASSEGTSGSNEQFF. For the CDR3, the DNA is TGTGCCAGCAGTGAGGGGACTAGCGGGAGCAATGAGCAGTTCTTC.

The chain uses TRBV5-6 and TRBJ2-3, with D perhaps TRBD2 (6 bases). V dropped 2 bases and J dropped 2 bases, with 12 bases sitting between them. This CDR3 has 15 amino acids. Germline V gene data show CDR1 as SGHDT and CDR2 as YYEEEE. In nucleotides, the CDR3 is TGTGCCAGCAGCTTCTTCGGGGGAGACACAGATACGCAGTATTTT. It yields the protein CASSFFGGDTDTQYF.

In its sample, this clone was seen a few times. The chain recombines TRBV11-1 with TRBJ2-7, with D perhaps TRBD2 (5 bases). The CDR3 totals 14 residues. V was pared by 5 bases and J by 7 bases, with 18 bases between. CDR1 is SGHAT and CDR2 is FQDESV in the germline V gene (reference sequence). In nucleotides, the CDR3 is TGTGCCAGCAGCCCACCGCCGGGCAGGAGGGAGCAGTACTTC. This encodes CASSPPPGRREQYF.

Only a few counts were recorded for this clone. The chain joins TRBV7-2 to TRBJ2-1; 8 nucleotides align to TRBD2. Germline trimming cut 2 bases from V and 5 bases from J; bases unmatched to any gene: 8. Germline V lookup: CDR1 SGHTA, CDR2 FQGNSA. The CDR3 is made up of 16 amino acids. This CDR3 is CASSLMLGTRNNEQFF. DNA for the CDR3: TGTGCCAGCAGCTTAATGCTCGGGACTAGGAACAATGAGCAGTTCTTC.

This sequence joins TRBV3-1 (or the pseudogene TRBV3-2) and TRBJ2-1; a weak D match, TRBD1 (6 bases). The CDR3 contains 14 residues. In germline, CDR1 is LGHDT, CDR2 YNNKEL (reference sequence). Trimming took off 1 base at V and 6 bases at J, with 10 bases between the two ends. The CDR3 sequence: CASSQAGVVNEQFF. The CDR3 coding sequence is TGTGCCAGCAGCCAAGCAGGGGTGGTCAATGAGCAGTTCTTC.

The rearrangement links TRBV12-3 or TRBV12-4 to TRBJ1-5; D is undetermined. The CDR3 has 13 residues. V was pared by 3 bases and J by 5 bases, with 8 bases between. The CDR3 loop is CASSFSGYQPQHF. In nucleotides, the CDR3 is TGTGCCAGCAGTTTCTCGGGGTATCAGCCCCAGCATTTT.